The T cell receptor beta chain under discussion was sequenced for a study of CXCR3-negative and CXCR3-positive naive CD8 T cells. Study-wide results and caveats: Upon cryopreservation, CXCR3 expression partially decreased, and most assays used fresh PBMCs. Memory CD8+ T cell repertoires were far less diverse than both naive subsets. The study inferred TCR strength from TRB CDR3 properties and found comparable surface CD5 between naive subsets. Hydrophobicity of TRB CDR3s was greater in CXCR3-positive naive cells than in CXCR3-negative naive cells.

With UMI labels, 5' RACE was used to prepare the TRB cDNA libraries. TCRdb re-analyzed the 5' RACE reads; it lists each CDR3 protein once, without DNA. There are 150,000 to 180,000 distinct CDR3 sequences in the sample, with 0.45% to 0.6% held by the top ten. The V gene's germline CDR1 is MNHNS and CDR2 SASEGT. The CDR3 has 15 amino acids. On this clonotype itself: Its antigen remains unidentified.

Every subset of CD8+ T cells was sorted in triplicate at a few hundred thousand cells each. The J gene is TRBJ2-1, the V gene TRBV6-1; TCRdb's D gene call, TRBD2, goes unchecked for lack of DNA. Sequences were obtained from naive CXCR3+ CD8+ T cells from blood. Specified subset: CD45RO-CCR7+CD27+CD95- naive CD8+ T cells expressing CXCR3 (TNR3+). The sequence was collected from a human donor in good health. Some clones in this sample may be carry-over from other donors' samples. The CDR3 here is CASSETIAGGNEQFF.